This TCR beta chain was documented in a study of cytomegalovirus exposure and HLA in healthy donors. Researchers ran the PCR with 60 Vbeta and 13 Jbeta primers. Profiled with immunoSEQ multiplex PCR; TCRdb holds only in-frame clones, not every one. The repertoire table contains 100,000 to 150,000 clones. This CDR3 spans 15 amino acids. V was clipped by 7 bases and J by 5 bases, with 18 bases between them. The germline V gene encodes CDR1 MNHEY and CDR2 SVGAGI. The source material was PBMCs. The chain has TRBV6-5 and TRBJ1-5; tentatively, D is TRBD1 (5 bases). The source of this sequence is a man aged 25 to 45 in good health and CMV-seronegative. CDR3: CASTSVQGLDQPQHF. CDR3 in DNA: TGTGCCAGCACCTCCGTCCAGGGATTAGATCAGCCCCAGCATTTT.